This T cell receptor (beta chain) came from a study of OX40 agonist ivuxolimab in advanced cancers. In the study overall: Ivuxolimab, which targeted the costimulatory receptor OX40 (CD134), was an agonistic, fully human IgG2 monoclonal antibody. Intravenous ivuxolimab was administered to patients every 2 weeks at six dose levels: 0.01, 0.1, 0.3, 1.5, 3 and 10 mg/kg. Among the roughly 54 dose-escalation patients, about 20 had hepatocellular carcinoma, approximately 15 melanoma, 9 renal cell carcinoma and 9 head and neck cancer. A male proportion of around 83% and a mean age of around 60 years, ranging from about 23 to 79, were recorded for the dose-escalation cohort. Patients were allowed to have had prior anti-PD-1, anti-PD-L1 or anti-CTLA-4 therapy, and 40% to 45% of the dose-escalation patients had been treated with checkpoint inhibitors. Partial responses occurred in three dose-escalation patients: two with cutaneous melanoma and one with hepatocellular carcinoma. Peripheral TCRbeta sequencing aimed to test whether ivuxolimab altered TCR sequence diversity and caused clonal T-cell expansion. The paper reports the monotherapy dose-escalation portion (N of about 47 patients) of the phase I ivuxolimab trial.

From the cysteine up to the phenylalanine, the CDR3 has a length of 14 residues. The sequence is cut down to CDR3 DNA, 42 bases in frame from base 1. In the germline V gene (reference sequence), CDR1 corresponds to SEHNR and CDR2 to FQNEAQ. Trimming takes 3 bases from V and 6 bases from J, and the germline ends sit 15 bases apart. A word on this clone: There is no known antigen for this receptor. No base quality information exists; no much larger clone differs at one position.

Genomic DNA was extracted from sorted cells for sequencing of the TCRbeta CDR3 region. TCRbeta CDR3 regions were sequenced using the immunoSEQ Assay. TCRdb mirrors the immuneACCESS table, restricted to in-frame sequences. Some clones are absent from its copies; in checked studies, under half trace to an unresolved V gene, and the reason for the others is unknown. This sample has approximately 66,000 clones in its table, and 75% to 90% of those were observed once. The top ten constitute around 6.9% of the sample. What the study reported, not specific to this receptor: After ivuxolimab, CD8+ T cells had more expanded clones than CD4+ T cells on average. Which antigens the clonally expanded peripheral T cells were specific for was not determined. At doses of 0.1 to 3.0 mg/kg, clonal expansion of both CD4+ and CD8+ blood T cells was observed from baseline to week 6. In partial responders in the 0.1-3.0 mg/kg groups, normalized peripheral clonal expansion was found to be among the lowest, especially among CD8+ T cells. Low levels of normalized T-cell clonal expansion were also seen in some nonresponding patients.

Patients with a history of autoimmune disease or receiving systemic immunosuppression were excluded from the trial. Peripheral blood for TCR sequencing was collected from all dose cohorts at baseline, on cycle 4 day 1, and on cycle 7 day 1. The samples were taken from a phase I, first-in-human, multicenter, open-label dose-escalation trial of ivuxolimab. Adults with locally advanced or metastatic head and neck squamous cell, hepatocellular, melanoma or renal cell carcinoma were enrolled in the trial. CD4+ and CD8+ T cells were sorted separately from peripheral blood before TCR sequencing. The material was CD4+ or CD8+ T cells sorted from blood, obtained in a trial of the OX40 agonist ivuxolimab. The rearrangement joined TRBV7-9 to TRBJ2-7, with an unclear D gene assignment. The TCR comes from an adult with an advanced solid tumor such as melanoma, head and neck, liver or kidney cancer. Here the CDR3 is given as CASSFPQGPSEQYF. The DNA reads TGTGCCAGCAGCTTCCCCCAAGGACCTAGCGAGCAGTACTTC.